This T cell receptor beta chain was retrieved from a study of shared clonotypes between healthy human individuals. For the study at large: With ages of 18 to 49, the donors were two women and three men. Each donor contributed plates that comprised three CD4 naive, three CD4 memory, two CD8 naive and one CD8 memory.

This clone was seen only once. Its antigen remains unknown. The CDR3 contains 16 residues. The V end lost 3 bases, the J end lost 3 bases, and 18 bases lay between the germline ends. Germline-derived CDR1 and CDR2 are MNHEY and SMNVEV (reference sequence). Study results and limitations: Rarefaction analysis demonstrated incomplete sorted-subset sequencing notwithstanding large depth. Across a handful of donors, naive CD4 shared roughly 5.1%, naive CD8 around 3.8%, memory CD4 2% to 2.5%, memory CD8 around 0.42%.

Sequencing was performed with immunoSEQ multiplex PCR; in TCRdb, only in-frame clones are kept and a portion is missing. The sample includes over a million clones, around 78% of them seen just once. The source material was memory CD4+ T cells from PBMCs. Subset denoted: CD45RA-negative fraction. The receptor was isolated from a young man in good health. Some clones in this sample may be carry-over from other donors' samples. The chain carries TRBV27 and TRBJ2-7; D is uncertain. This CDR3 reads CASSFAVGIGFYEQYF. CDR3 nucleotide sequence: TGTGCCAGCAGTTTTGCGGTCGGAATTGGCTTCTACGAGCAGTACTTC.